The clone carrying this TCR beta chain was picked up a small number of times. Its matching antigen is unknown. The sample is drawn from a study of shared clonotypes between healthy human individuals. This CDR3 is 13 amino acids long. The ends were cut back, 3 bases at V and 6 bases at J, with 14 bases in the middle. The V gene's germline CDR1 is GTSNPN and CDR2 SVGIG (reference sequence). Overall study findings and caveats: Naive subsets generally had larger estimated richness than memory subsets.

Those who donated were healthy HIV-negative adults, with no recent acute infections or vaccinations reported. In replicate PCRs of sorted subsets, around 200 ng DNA, approximately 28,000 T cell genomes, was used. Here immunoSEQ multiplex PCR was the method, and the copy in TCRdb shows in-frame clones only, minus some. Of around 990,000 clones detected, 60% to 85% appear once; the ten largest clones hold roughly 0.9%. This rearrangement joins TRBV30 to TRBJ1-2; D is ambiguous. What was sequenced was memory CD4+ T cells from PBMCs. Noted subset: CD45RA-negative fraction. The receptor was derived from a young man in good health. Some clones in this sample may be carry-over from other donors' samples. The CDR3 protein is CAWRTHQSDGYTF. The DNA of the CDR3 is TGTGCCTGGAGGACGCACCAATCCGATGGCTACACCTTC.